This entry lists 4 T cell receptor beta chains sequenced from one sample in a study of CD8+ T cells in alopecia areata. Extracted RNA was reverse transcribed into cDNA, the sequencing template. The assay was immunoSEQ multiplex PCR, and TCRdb's table has in-frame clones only and misses some. The sample consists of 100,000 to 150,000 clones, about 47% of them appearing once. The starting material was CD8+ T cells sorted from blood, obtained at week 0. Receptor source: a human donor with alopecia areata.

The J gene is TRBJ2-5, the V gene TRBV27; 10 bases agree with TRBD2. J lost 2 bases, V lost 5 bases, and 5 bases had no gene match. There are 15 residues in the CDR3. Germline assignment: CDR1 MNHEY and CDR2 SMNVEV (reference sequence). The CDR3 DNA reads TGTGCCAGCAGTCCCTGGACTAGCGGACAAGAGACCCAGTACTTC. This codes for CASSPWTSGQETQYF.

The chain carries TRBV27 and TRBJ1-6, with 9 bases matching TRBD1. The CDR3 has 13 amino acids. From germline, CDR1 is MNHEY and CDR2 SMNVEV (reference sequence). After removal of 8 bases from V and 6 bases from J, the junction contained 2 bases not matched to a gene. CDR3: CASRDRVNSPLHF. The CDR3 DNA follows: TGTGCCAGCCGGGACAGGGTTAATTCACCCCTCCACTTT.

V usage is TRBV6-5 and J usage is TRBJ1-2; D is ambiguous. V was shortened by 0 bases and J by 4 bases, with 12 bases between the two germline ends. The germline CDR1 and CDR2 sequences are MNHEY and SVGAGI. This CDR3 is 15 amino acids long. The DNA for the CDR3 is TGTGCCAGCAGTTACTCGGAAGGGCTTGGCTATGGCTACACCTTC. It yields the protein CASSYSEGLGYGYTF.

The CDR3 DNA follows: TGTGCCAGCAGCTTAGGAGTGGCGGACGCATCGTCCTACGAGCAGTACTTC. Protein product: CASSLGVADASSYEQYF. The gene calls are TRBV7-2 and TRBJ2-7; unclear D gene. The V end was cut by 1 base, the J end by 1 base, with 17 bases between. CDR3 length equals 17 residues. Per germline, CDR1 SGHTA and CDR2 FQGNSA.